The entry below gives a single T cell receptor beta chain sequence along with its context. Its antigen is not known. This entry is derived from a study of T cell responses to AZD1222 COVID-19 vaccine. Turning to the study itself: Pooled together were second doses at about 4 or about 12 weeks. Broader study findings: Donors were largely white British and mainly female; clonal diversity was possibly underestimated.

Only in-frame clones appear in the TCRdb table, and some are missing; sequencing was by immunoSEQ multiplex PCR. The table records fewer than 130,000 clones, 87% of them present only once. This CDR3 is built from 14 residues. V lost 3 bases and J 2 bases, leaving 10 bases between the germline ends. Germline V gives CDR1 MNHEY, CDR2 SMNVEV (reference sequence). The rearrangement links TRBV27 to TRBJ1-1; D is unresolved. This TCR was recovered from an adult in good health. Sequences were derived from peripheral blood, sampled on day 0 of AZD1222 vaccination. In DNA, the CDR3 is TGTGCCAGCAGTTTCTCCAGCCGAAACACTGAAGCTTTCTTT. This codes for CASSFSSRNTEAFF.